This TCR beta chain was sequenced during a study of cytomegalovirus exposure and HLA in healthy donors. Per germline, CDR1 DFQATT and CDR2 SNEGSKA (reference sequence). Between the trimmed V and J ends, which lost 6 bases and 8 bases, there was a span of 13 bases. This CDR3 is built from 11 residues. PCR employed 60 Vbeta and 13 Jbeta primers. The table came from immunoSEQ multiplex PCR; TCRdb's copy has only in-frame clones and leaves some out. This sample carries approximately 110,000 clones, 76% of them seen once, and the ten largest clones take 7.5% to 9%. This clone came up a few times. The sample was PBMCs. This receptor was taken from a man aged 35 to 55 in good health and CMV-seropositive. V is TRBV20-1 and J is TRBJ1-2; weak D call: TRBD1 (5 bases). In DNA, the CDR3 is TGCAGTGCCGACAACAGGTGCGGCTACACCTTC. Its protein is CSADNRCGYTF.